Below are 26 T cell receptor beta chains sequenced from a single sample in a study of beta chain features in type 1 diabetes. Investigators reverse transcribed all isolated RNA, so they sequenced expressed TCRB transcripts. TCRdb's table, derived via immunoSEQ multiplex PCR, lists solely in-frame clones and lacks some. The table shows approximately 90,000 clones, with 30% to 35% occurring only once. The sample taken for sequencing was stem cell memory CD4+ T cells from blood. Every receptor here comes from a woman younger than 35 in good health.

This chain links TRBV19 with TRBJ2-7, with TRBD1 identical over 10 bases. This CDR3 contains 16 residues. V shed 5 bases, J shed 3 bases, and the junction held 10 bases outside the gene matches. Germline V lookup: CDR1 LNHDA, CDR2 SQIVND (reference sequence). CDR3 coding DNA: TGTGCCAGTAGTGGGGGATCCGGGACAGGGGACTACGAGCAGTACTTC. Its translation: CASSGGSGTGDYEQYF. Using reference TRBV19 and TRBJ2-7 for the parts outside the CDR3, the full variable domain is DGGITQSPKYLFRKEGQNVTLSCEQNLNHDAMYWYRQDPGQGLRLIYYSQIVNDFQKGDIAEGYSVSREKKESFPLTVTSAQKNPTAFYLCASSGGSGTGDYEQYFGPGTRLTVT.

This clone was seen more than once but under ten times. V is TRBV5-4 and J is TRBJ2-7, with TRBD2 as a possible D gene (6 bases). V was cut by 0 bases and J by 1 base, with 11 bases left in between. This CDR3 has 15 residues. Germline V gene data show CDR1 as SGHNT and CDR2 as YYREEE (reference sequence). This CDR3 reads CASSLVGTPSYEQYF. CDR3 bases: TGTGCCAGCAGCTTGGTTGGGACTCCATCCTACGAGCAGTACTTC.

Only a few counts were recorded for this clone. The chain combines TRBV4-2 with TRBJ1-2, with D possibly being TRBD1 (6 bases). V lost 0 bases, J lost 7 bases, and 21 bases lay in between. The CDR3 is 17 amino acids. CDR1 and CDR2 from the germline V gene are LGHNA and YNFKEQ. CDR3 region: CASSQELAGAGDGGYTF. The CDR3 DNA sequence: TGTGCCAGCAGCCAAGAACTGGCCGGGGCAGGGGACGGTGGCTACACCTTC.

The rearrangement joins TRBV2 to TRBJ2-7, with D perhaps TRBD2 (5 bases). CDR3 length equals 12 residues. The germline gives CDR1 SNHLY, CDR2 FYNNEI. V lost 6 bases and J 2 bases, leaving 8 bases between the germline ends. CDR3 in amino acids: CASRGGTYEQYF. CDR3 DNA: TGTGCCAGCAGAGGAGGTACCTACGAGCAGTACTTC.

The chain carries TRBV11-1 and TRBJ2-1, with D possibly TRBD2 on 7 matching bases. This CDR3 is built from 17 residues. Trimming left V 3 bases short and J 4 bases short, with 19 bases between. The germline V gene has CDR1 SGHAT and CDR2 FQDESV (reference sequence). The CDR3 coding sequence is TGTGCCAGCAGCTTTACCGGGGGAGGGGGGCTTTACAATGAGCAGTTCTTC. Protein sequence: CASSFTGGGGLYNEQFF.

A few counts support this clone. The chain carries TRBV19 and TRBJ2-7; 14 bases line up with TRBD2. The CDR3 covers 17 residues. After removal of 7 bases from V and 1 base from J, the junction contained 9 bases not matched to a gene. Germline-derived CDR1 and CDR2 are LNHDA and SQIVND (reference sequence). CDR3 in DNA: TGTGCCAGTACCTTACCGGGACTAGCGGGGGATTCCTACGAGCAGTACTTC. It is translated as CASTLPGLAGDSYEQYF. The entire variable domain, with the rest obtained from reference TRBV19 and TRBJ2-7, is as follows: DGGITQSPKYLFRKEGQNVTLSCEQNLNHDAMYWYRQDPGQGLRLIYYSQIVNDFQKGDIAEGYSVSREKKESFPLTVTSAQKNPTAFYLCASTLPGLAGDSYEQYFGPGTRLTVT.

V gene TRBV7-9 combines with J gene TRBJ1-2, with 7 bases that match TRBD1. The CDR3 is 15 residues long. The trim removed 5 bases at V and 3 bases at J, leaving 9 bases unmatched. CDR1 and CDR2 (germline): SEHNR, FQNEAQ (reference sequence). In nucleotides, the CDR3 is TGTGCCAGCAGCCCCAAGGGGGCGCGGGACTATGGCTACACCTTC. This gives the protein CASSPKGARDYGYTF.

The V call is TRBV27, the J call TRBJ2-7, with D possibly being TRBD2 (5 bases). Per germline, CDR1 MNHEY and CDR2 SMNVEV (reference sequence). V lost 7 bases, J lost 2 bases, and 15 bases lay in between. The CDR3 loop spans 14 amino acids. The CDR3 DNA reads as TGTGCCAGCACCTTAAGGGCCGGGACCTACGAGCAGTACTTC. Amino acids: CASTLRAGTYEQYF.

The rearrangement links TRBV7-8 to TRBJ1-6; weak D call: TRBD1 (5 bases). The germline gives CDR1 SGHVS, CDR2 FQNEAQ. The CDR3 is made up of 16 amino acids. V lost 1 base, J lost 4 bases, and 11 bases lay in between. The CDR3 DNA reads as TGTGCCAGCAGCTTAGTTCAGGCAGGGTATAATTCACCCCTCCACTTT. As protein: CASSLVQAGYNSPLHF.

This rearrangement joins TRBV9 to TRBJ2-4; 8 bases map to TRBD2. V shed 2 bases, J shed 7 bases, and the junction held 5 bases outside the gene matches. Germline lookup yields CDR1 SGDLS and CDR2 YYNGEE. The CDR3 runs 14 residues. The CDR3 protein is CASSVDGRGNIQYF. Written as DNA, the CDR3 is TGTGCCAGCAGCGTTGACGGGAGGGGTAACATTCAGTACTTC.

The J gene is TRBJ2-3, the V gene TRBV6-1; D uncertain. V lost 6 bases and J 0 bases, leaving 13 bases between the germline ends. The CDR3 length is 15 residues. From germline, CDR1 is MNHNS and CDR2 SASEGT. The CDR3 spells CASSIDNPSTDTQYF. The CDR3, as DNA: TGTGCCAGCAGCATTGACAATCCTAGCACAGATACGCAGTATTTT.

The chain joins TRBV5-1 to TRBJ2-7, with TRBD1 identical over 8 bases. V lost 4 bases, J lost 7 bases, and 7 bases stayed unmatched. The V gene's germline CDR1 is SGHRS and CDR2 YFSETQ. This CDR3 has 13 amino acids. The chain's CDR3 is CASSQWTGQEQYF. The CDR3, as DNA: TGCGCCAGCAGCCAATGGACAGGGCAGGAGCAGTACTTC.

The V and J genes are TRBV18 and TRBJ2-5; TRBD1 matches at 7 bases. V gave up 5 bases and J gave up 3 bases; unmatched junction bases: 3. Germline loops: CDR1 KGHSH, CDR2 LQKENI. CDR3 size: 13 residues. In nucleotides, the CDR3 is TGTGCCAGCTCAACCGGGACAGAAGAGACCCAGTACTTC. Amino acid sequence: CASSTGTEETQYF. Based on the CDR3 plus reference TRBV18 and TRBJ2-5, the full variable domain is NAGVMQNPRHLVRRRGQEARLRCSPMKGHSHVYWYRQLPEEGLKFMVYLQKENIIDESGMPKERFSAEFPKEGPSILRIQQVVRGDSAAYFCASSTGTEETQYFGPGTRLLVL.

This clone has ten or more counts. One junction end does not reproduce the germline sequence, and a read error may be involved. The chain uses TRBV11-1 and TRBJ2-3; 7 bases map to TRBD2. Germline CDR1 reads SGHAT; CDR2 reads FQDESV (reference sequence). CDR3 size: 13 residues. CDR3 loop: CASRFAGEDTQYF. CDR3 nucleotide sequence: TGTGCCAGCCGCTTTGCGGGAGAAGATACGCAGTATTTT.

This chain joins TRBV5-1 and TRBJ2-1; D gene ambiguous. Germline values: CDR1 SGHRS, CDR2 YFSETQ. V lost 0 bases and J lost 2, with 6 bases in between. This CDR3 comprises 14 residues. CDR3 nucleotides: TGCGCCAGCAGCTTGGCGGGTACCTACAATGAGCAGTTCTTC. Its protein is CASSLAGTYNEQFF.

This clone was counted a few times. The chain is built from TRBV7-9 and TRBJ2-7; D call uncertain. Germline values: CDR1 SEHNR, CDR2 FQNEAQ (reference sequence). The CDR3 extends over 12 amino acids. V was pared by 2 bases and J by 3 bases, with 5 bases between. The chain's CDR3 is CASSLMSYEQYF. In DNA form, the CDR3 reads TGTGCCAGCAGCTTAATGAGCTACGAGCAGTACTTC.

This clone was counted only a few times. The V and J genes are TRBV11-2 and TRBJ2-2; D might be TRBD2 (5 bases). CDR1 and CDR2 (germline): SGHAT, FQNNGV. V was cut by 6 bases and J by 4 bases, with 9 bases left in between. The CDR3 has 13 amino acids. The CDR3: CASRPSSTGELFF. The CDR3 DNA sequence: TGTGCCAGCAGACCTAGCAGCACCGGGGAGCTGTTTTTT.

DNA of the CDR3: TGTGCCAGCAGCTTAGGATCCGTCGGGGGCTACACCTTC. Translating it yields CASSLGSVGGYTF. The chain employs TRBV11-2 and TRBJ1-2; the D is unclear. Trimming removed 1 base from V and 8 bases from J, with 11 bases in between. The germline CDR1 and CDR2 sequences are SGHAT and FQNNGV. CDR3 size: 13 residues. The variable domain in full, with the rest retrieved from reference TRBV11-2 and TRBJ1-2, is EAGVAQSPRYKIIEKRQSVAFWCNPISGHATLYWYQQILGQGPKLLIQFQNNGVVDDSQLPKDRFSAERLKGVDSTLKIQPAKLEDSAVYLCASSLGSVGGYTFGSGTRLTVV.

This sequence joins TRBV5-1 and TRBJ2-5, with 12 bases fitting TRBD1. The J segment lost 4 bases and the V segment lost 4 bases, leaving 5 bases of the junction unmatched. The germline CDR1 and CDR2 sequences are SGHRS and YFSETQ. The CDR3 is 15 amino acids. The CDR3 loop is CASSAGTGGSETQYF. CDR3 bases: TGCGCCAGCAGCGCCGGGACAGGGGGCTCAGAGACCCAGTACTTC. Drawing the rest from reference TRBV5-1 and TRBJ2-5, the complete variable domain is KAGVTQTPRYLIKTRGQQVTLSCSPISGHRSVSWYQQTPGQGLQFLFEYFSETQRNKGNFPGRFSGRQFSNSRSEMNVSTLELGDSALYLCASSAGTGGSETQYFGPGTRLLVL.

The rearrangement joins TRBV7-2 to TRBJ2-2; 10 bases are shared with TRBD2. The CDR3 is 16 amino acids. Germline-derived CDR1 and CDR2 are SGHTA and FQGNSA. V lost 6 bases, J lost 3 bases, and 7 bases stayed unmatched. For the CDR3, the DNA is TGTGCCAGCAGTCCCCGAACTAGCGGGGACACCGGGGAGCTGTTTTTT. Amino acid sequence: CASSPRTSGDTGELFF.

This CDR3 is CASGSARGVYGYTF. CDR3 nucleotides: TGTGCCAGCGGATCCGCTCGGGGAGTCTATGGCTACACCTTC. This chain uses TRBV6-5 with TRBJ1-2; unclear D gene. This CDR3 region has 14 residues. The germline CDR1 and CDR2 sequences are MNHEY and SVGAGI. Trimming cost V 8 bases and J 4 bases, with 17 bases left between them.

The CDR3 DNA reads as TGTGCCAGCAGCTCAGCCAGGGACTATGGCTACACCTTC. It codes for CASSSARDYGYTF. The chain joins TRBV6-5 to TRBJ1-2, with D perhaps matching TRBD1 (5 bases). The V end lost 6 bases, the J end lost 3 bases, and 11 bases lay between the germline ends. The CDR3 extends over 13 amino acids. The germline V gene has CDR1 MNHEY and CDR2 SVGAGI.

This clone was seen just once. The chain employs TRBV5-1 and TRBJ1-3; D possibly corresponds to TRBD1 (6 bases). The germline CDR1 and CDR2 sequences are SGHRS and YFSETQ. The CDR3 is made up of 16 amino acids. The V end lost 3 bases, the J end lost 0 bases, and 13 bases lay between the germline ends. In nucleotides, the CDR3 is TGCGCCAGCAGCTCCCAGGACAGCCGCTCTGGAAACACCATATATTTT. It specifies CASSSQDSRSGNTIYF.

There are a few counts of this clone. The rearrangement uses TRBV5-1 and TRBJ1-1, with D maybe TRBD1 (5 bases). V shed 4 bases and J shed 5 bases, with 12 bases lying between them. The CDR3 is 13 residues long. Germline-derived CDR1 and CDR2 are SGHRS and YFSETQ. The CDR3 loop reads CASSVRVGTEAFF. In nucleotides, the CDR3 is TGCGCCAGCAGCGTCAGGGTGGGAACTGAAGCTTTCTTT.

The chain is built from TRBV7-9 and TRBJ2-7; 10 bases are shared with TRBD1. V trimming: 5 bases; J trimming: 1 base; junction bases outside the gene matches: 5. Germline V gene sequence: CDR1 SEHNR, CDR2 FQNEAQ (reference sequence). There are 15 residues in the CDR3. CDR3 in amino acids: CASSPGQGLSYEQYF. CDR3 nucleotide sequence: TGTGCCAGCAGCCCGGGACAGGGGTTGTCCTACGAGCAGTACTTC.

This clone has only a few counts. This chain links TRBV9 with TRBJ2-3; 7 nucleotides align to TRBD1. Germline-derived CDR1 and CDR2 are SGDLS and YYNGEE. The CDR3 extends over 16 amino acids. V trimming: 3 bases; J trimming: 3 bases; junction bases outside the gene matches: 10. CDR3 protein: CASSARQGEITDTQYF. The CDR3 bases are TGTGCCAGCAGCGCCCGACAGGGAGAAATTACAGATACGCAGTATTTT.